Presented here are 5 T cell receptor beta chains from one specimen sequenced in a study of blood T cell repertoires in COVID-19. Profiling relied on immunoSEQ multiplex PCR, and the TCRdb table lists in-frame clones only, not all of them. This table has around 110,000 clones, approximately 82% appearing once. The source material was peripheral blood. These receptor sequences come from a man aged 25-45 years with acute or convalescent COVID-19.

The rearrangement joins TRBV9 to TRBJ1-4; a possible D gene is TRBD1 (5 bases). The CDR3 is 17 amino acids. Trimming shortened V by 0 bases and J by 6 bases, and 18 bases separated the two germline ends. Germline V gene sequence: CDR1 SGDLS, CDR2 YYNGEE. The CDR3 region has the DNA TGTGCCAGCAGCGTAGGGTCAGGGACTAATCATTATGAAAAACTGTTTTTT. Protein product: CASSVGSGTNHYEKLFF. Drawing the rest from reference TRBV9 and TRBJ1-4, the complete variable domain is DSGVTQTPKHLITATGQRVTLRCSPRSGDLSVYWYQQSLDQGLQFLIQYYNGEERAKGNILERFSAQQFPDLHSELNLSSLELGDSALYFCASSVGSGTNHYEKLFFGSGTQLSVL.

The chain links TRBV18 to TRBJ2-1, with D tentatively TRBD1 (6 bases). The V end lost 3 bases, the J end lost 7 bases, and 16 bases lay between the germline ends. This CDR3 has 15 residues. Germline V CDR1 and CDR2: KGHSH, LQKENI. The CDR3 sequence: CASSPTQLQGNEQFF. The CDR3 bases are TGTGCCAGCTCACCCACACAGCTACAGGGAAATGAGCAGTTCTTC.

This chain connects TRBV19 to TRBJ2-7; 9 positions agree with TRBD1. The CDR3 runs to 15 residues. Germline V gene lookup returns CDR1 LNHDA and CDR2 SQIVND (reference sequence). The V gene end was trimmed by 0 bases and the J gene end by 5 bases; junction bases not matched to a gene: 5. This CDR3 is CASSIDRDRVNEQYF. The CDR3 DNA reads as TGTGCCAGTAGTATAGACCGGGACAGGGTGAACGAGCAGTACTTC.

This chain links TRBV5-1 with TRBJ1-5; D remains unclear. The CDR3 contains 13 residues. V shed 4 bases and J shed 3 bases, with 8 bases lying between them. Germline V gene sequence: CDR1 SGHRS, CDR2 YFSETQ. In nucleotides, the CDR3 is TGCGCCAGCAGCCTCGGAGACAATCAGCCCCAGCATTTT. It encodes CASSLGDNQPQHF.

V and J are TRBV19 and TRBJ1-6, with D uncertain. V was pared by 5 bases and J by 3 bases, with 8 bases between. CDR1 is LNHDA, CDR2 SQIVND, per germline (reference sequence). CDR3 length equals 14 residues. Here the CDR3 reads CASSEYGYNSPLHF. The DNA of the CDR3 is TGTGCCAGTAGTGAATACGGCTATAATTCACCCCTCCACTTT.